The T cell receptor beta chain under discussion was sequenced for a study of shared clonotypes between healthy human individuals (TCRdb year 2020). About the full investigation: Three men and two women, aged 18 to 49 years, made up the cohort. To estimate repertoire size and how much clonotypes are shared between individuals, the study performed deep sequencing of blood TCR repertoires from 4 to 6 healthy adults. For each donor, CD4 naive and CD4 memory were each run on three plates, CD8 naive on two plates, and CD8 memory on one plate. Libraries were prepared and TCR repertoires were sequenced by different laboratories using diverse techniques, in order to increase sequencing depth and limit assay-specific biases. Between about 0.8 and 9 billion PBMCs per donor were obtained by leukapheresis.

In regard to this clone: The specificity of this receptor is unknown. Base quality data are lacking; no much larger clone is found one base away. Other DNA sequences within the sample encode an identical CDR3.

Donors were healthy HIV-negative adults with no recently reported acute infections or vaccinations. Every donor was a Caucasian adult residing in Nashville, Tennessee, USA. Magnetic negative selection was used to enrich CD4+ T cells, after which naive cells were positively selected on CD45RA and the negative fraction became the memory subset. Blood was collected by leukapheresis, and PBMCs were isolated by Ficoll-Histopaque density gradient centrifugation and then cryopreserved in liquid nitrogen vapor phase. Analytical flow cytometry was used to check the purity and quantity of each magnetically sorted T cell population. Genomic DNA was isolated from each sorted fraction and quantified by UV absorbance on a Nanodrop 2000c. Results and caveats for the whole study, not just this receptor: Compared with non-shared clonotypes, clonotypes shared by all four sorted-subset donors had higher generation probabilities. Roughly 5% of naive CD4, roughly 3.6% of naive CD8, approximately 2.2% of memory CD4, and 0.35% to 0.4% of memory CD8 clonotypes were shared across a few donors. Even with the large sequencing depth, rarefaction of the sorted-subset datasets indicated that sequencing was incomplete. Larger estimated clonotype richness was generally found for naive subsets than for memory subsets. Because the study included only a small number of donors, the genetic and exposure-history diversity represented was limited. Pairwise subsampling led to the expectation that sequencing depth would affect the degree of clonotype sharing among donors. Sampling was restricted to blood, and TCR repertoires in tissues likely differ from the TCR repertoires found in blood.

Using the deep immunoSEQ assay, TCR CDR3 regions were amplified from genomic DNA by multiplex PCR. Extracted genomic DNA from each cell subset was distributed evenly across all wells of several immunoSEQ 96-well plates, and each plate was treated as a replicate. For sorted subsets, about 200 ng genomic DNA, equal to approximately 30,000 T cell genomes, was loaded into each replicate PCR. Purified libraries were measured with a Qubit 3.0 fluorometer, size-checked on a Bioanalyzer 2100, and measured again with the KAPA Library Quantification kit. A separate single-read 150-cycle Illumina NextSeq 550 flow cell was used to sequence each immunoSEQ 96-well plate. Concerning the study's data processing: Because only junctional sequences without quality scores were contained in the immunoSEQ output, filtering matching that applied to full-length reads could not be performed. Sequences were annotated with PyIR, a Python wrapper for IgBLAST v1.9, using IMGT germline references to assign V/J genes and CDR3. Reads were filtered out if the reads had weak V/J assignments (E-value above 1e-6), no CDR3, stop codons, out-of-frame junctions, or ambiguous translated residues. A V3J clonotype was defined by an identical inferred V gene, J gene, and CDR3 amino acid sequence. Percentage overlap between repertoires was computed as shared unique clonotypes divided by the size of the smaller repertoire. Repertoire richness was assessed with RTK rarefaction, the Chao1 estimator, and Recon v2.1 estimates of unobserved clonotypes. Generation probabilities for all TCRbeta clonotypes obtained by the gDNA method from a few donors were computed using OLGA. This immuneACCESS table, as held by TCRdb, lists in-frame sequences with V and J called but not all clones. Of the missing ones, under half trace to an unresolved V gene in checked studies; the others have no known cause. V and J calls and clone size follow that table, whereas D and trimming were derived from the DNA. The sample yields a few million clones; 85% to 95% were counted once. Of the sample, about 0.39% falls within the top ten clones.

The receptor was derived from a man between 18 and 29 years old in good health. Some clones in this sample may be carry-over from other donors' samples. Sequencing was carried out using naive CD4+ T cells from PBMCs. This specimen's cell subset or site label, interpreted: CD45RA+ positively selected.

The CDR3 region has the sequence CASSRGGSGNTIYF. The nucleotide sequence reads as follows: TGTGCCAGCAGTCGGGGCGGCTCTGGAAACACCATATATTTT. The sequence links TRBV6-5 to TRBJ1-3; D gene: possibly TRBD1, on 5 matching bases. At the junction V is shortened by 5 bases and J by 0 bases, with 8 bases in between. CDR1 MNHEY and CDR2 SVGAGI were looked up in the germline V gene. The CDR3 numbers 14 residues from cysteine through phenylalanine. The retained sequence is limited to the CDR3, 42 bases, with the frame set at the first base.